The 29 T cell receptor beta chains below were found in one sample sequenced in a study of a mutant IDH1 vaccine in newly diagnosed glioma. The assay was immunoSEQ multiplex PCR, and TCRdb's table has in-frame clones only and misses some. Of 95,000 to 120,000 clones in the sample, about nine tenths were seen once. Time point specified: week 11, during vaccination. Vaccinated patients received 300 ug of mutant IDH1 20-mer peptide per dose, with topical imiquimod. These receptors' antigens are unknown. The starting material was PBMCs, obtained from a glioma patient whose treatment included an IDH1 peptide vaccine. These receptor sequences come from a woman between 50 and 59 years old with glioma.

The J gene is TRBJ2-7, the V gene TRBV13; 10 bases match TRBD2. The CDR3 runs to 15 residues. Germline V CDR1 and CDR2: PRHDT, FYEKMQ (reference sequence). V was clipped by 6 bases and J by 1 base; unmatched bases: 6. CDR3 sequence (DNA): TGTGCCAGCAGTCCGAGCGGGAGGGCATCCTACGAGCAGTACTTC. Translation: CASSPSGRASYEQYF.

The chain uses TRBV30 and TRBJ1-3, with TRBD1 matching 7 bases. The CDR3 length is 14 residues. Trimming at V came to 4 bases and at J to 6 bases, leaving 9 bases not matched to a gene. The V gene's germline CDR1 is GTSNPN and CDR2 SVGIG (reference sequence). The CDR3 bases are TGTGCCTGGAACTCAGGGGGGCTTGAAAACACCATATATTTT. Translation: CAWNSGGLENTIYF. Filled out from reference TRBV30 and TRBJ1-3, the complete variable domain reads SQTIHQWPATLVQPVGSPLSLECTVEGTSNPNLYWYRQAAGRGLQLLFYSVGIGQISSEVPQNLSASRPQDRQFILSSKKLLLSDSGFYLCAWNSGGLENTIYFGEGSWLTVV.

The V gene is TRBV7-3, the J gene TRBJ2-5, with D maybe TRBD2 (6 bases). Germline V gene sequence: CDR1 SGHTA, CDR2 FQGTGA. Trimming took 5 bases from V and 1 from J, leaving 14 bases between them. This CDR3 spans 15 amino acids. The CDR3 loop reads CASSLLGGPQETQYF. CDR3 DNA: TGTGCCAGCAGCCTACTGGGGGGTCCCCAAGAGACCCAGTACTTC. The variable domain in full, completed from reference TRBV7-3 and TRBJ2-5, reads GAGVSQTPSNKVTEKGKYVELRCDPISGHTALYWYRQSLGQGPEFLIYFQGTGAADDSGLPNDRFFAVRPEGSVSTLKIQRTERGDSAVYLCASSLLGGPQETQYFGPGTRLLVL.

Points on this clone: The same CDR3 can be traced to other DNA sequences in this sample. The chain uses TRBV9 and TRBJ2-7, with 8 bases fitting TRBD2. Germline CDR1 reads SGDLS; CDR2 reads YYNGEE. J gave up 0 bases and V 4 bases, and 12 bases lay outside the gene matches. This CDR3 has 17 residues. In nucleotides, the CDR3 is TGTGCCAGCAGCCCTCGCGGGGGGACATTAAGCTCCTACGAGCAGTACTTC. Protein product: CASSPRGGTLSSYEQYF. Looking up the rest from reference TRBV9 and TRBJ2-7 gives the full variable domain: DSGVTQTPKHLITATGQRVTLRCSPRSGDLSVYWYQQSLDQGLQFLIQYYNGEERAKGNILERFSAQQFPDLHSELNLSSLELGDSALYFCASSPRGGTLSSYEQYFGPGTRLTVT.

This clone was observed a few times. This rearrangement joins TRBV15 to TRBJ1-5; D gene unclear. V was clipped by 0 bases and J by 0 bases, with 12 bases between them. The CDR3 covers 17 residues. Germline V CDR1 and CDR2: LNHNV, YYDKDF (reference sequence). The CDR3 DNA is TGTGCCACCAGCAGAGACCGATTGGGCCGTAGCAATCAGCCCCAGCATTTT. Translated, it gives CATSRDRLGRSNQPQHF.

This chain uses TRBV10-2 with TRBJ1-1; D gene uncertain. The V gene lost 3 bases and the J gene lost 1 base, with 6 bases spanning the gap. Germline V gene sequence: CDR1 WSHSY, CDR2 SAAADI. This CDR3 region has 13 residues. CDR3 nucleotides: TGCGCCAGCAGTGACATGCGGAACACTGAAGCTTTCTTT. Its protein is CASSDMRNTEAFF.

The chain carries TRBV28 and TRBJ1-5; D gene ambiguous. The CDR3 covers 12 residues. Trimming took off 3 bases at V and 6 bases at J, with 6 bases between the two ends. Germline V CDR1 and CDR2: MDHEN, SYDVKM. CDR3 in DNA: TGTGCCAGCAGTTTTGTGGGTCAGCCCCAGCATTTT. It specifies CASSFVGQPQHF.

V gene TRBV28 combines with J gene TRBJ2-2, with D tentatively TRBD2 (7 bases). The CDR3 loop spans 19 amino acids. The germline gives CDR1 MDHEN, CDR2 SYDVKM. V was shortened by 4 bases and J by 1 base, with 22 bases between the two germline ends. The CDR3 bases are TGTGCCAGCAGTTCGACAGGAGCCCTAGCGGATCTGAACACCGGGGAGCTGTTTTTT. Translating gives CASSSTGALADLNTGELFF.

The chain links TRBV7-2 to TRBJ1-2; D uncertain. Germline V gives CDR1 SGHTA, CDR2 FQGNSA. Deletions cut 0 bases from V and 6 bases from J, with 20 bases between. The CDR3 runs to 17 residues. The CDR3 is CASSLALDRAGRNGYTF. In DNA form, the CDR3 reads TGTGCCAGCAGCTTAGCCCTCGACCGGGCGGGAAGGAATGGCTACACCTTC.

In DNA, the CDR3 is TGTGCCAGCAGTCTAAGGGTAACAGGGTATGGCGAGACCCAGTACTTC. It yields the protein CASSLRVTGYGETQYF. The gene calls are TRBV28 and TRBJ2-5, with D tentatively TRBD1 (6 bases). The CDR3 runs to 16 residues. Per the germline V gene, CDR1 is MDHEN and CDR2 is SYDVKM. The V gene lost 5 bases and the J gene lost 5 bases, with 21 bases spanning the gap.

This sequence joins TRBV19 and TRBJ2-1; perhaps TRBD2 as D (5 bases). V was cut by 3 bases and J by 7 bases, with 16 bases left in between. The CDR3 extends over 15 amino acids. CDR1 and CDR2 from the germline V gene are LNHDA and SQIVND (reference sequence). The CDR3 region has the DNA TGTGCCAGTAGTATGAGCGGTCCCGGTGGGAATGAGCAGTTCTTC. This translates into CASSMSGPGGNEQFF.

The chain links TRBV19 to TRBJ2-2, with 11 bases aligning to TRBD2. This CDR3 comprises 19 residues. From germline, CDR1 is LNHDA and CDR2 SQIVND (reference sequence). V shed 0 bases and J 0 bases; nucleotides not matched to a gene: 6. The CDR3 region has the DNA TGTGCCAGTAGTATAGATAGGAGACTAGCGGGGTCGAACACCGGGGAGCTGTTTTTT. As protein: CASSIDRRLAGSNTGELFF.

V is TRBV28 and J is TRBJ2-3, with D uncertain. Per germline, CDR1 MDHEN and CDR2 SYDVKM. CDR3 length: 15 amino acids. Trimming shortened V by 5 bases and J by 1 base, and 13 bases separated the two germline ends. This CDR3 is CASSLGGVGTDTQYF. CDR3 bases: TGTGCCAGCAGTCTCGGTGGGGTGGGCACAGATACGCAGTATTTT. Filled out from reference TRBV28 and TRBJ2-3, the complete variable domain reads DVKVTQSSRYLVKRTGEKVFLECVQDMDHENMFWYRQDPGLGLRLIYFSYDVKMKEKGDIPEGYSVSREKKERFSLILESASTNQTSMYLCASSLGGVGTDTQYFGPGTRLTVL.

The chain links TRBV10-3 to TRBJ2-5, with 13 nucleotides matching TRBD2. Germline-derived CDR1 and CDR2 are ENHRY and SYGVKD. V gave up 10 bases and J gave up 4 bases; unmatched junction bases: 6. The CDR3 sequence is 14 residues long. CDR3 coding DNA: TGTGCCACCACTAGCGGGAGGGAGGTAGAGACCCAGTACTTC. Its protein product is CATTSGREVETQYF.

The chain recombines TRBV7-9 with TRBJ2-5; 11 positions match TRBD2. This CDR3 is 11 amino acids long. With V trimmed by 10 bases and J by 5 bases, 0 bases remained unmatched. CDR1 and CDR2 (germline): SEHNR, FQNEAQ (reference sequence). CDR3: CATSGGETQYF. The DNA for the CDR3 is TGTGCCACTAGCGGGGGGGAGACCCAGTACTTC.

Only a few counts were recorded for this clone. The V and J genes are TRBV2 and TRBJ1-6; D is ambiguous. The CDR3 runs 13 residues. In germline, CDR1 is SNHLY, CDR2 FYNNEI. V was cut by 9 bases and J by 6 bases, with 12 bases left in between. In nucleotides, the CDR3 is TGTGCCAGTTTGGAGGCCGGTAATTCACCCCTCCACTTT. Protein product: CASLEAGNSPLHF.

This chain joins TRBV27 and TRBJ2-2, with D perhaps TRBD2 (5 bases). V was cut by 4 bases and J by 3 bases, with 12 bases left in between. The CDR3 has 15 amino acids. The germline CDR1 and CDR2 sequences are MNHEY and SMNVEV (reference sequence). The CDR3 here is CASSSRGRDTGELFF. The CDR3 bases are TGTGCCAGCAGTTCCCGAGGGAGAGACACCGGGGAGCTGTTTTTT.

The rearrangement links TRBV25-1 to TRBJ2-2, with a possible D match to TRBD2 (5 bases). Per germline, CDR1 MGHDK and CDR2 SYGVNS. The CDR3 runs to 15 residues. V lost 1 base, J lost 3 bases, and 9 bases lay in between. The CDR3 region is CASSELRADTGELFF. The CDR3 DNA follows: TGTGCCAGCAGTGAATTGCGGGCGGACACCGGGGAGCTGTTTTTT.

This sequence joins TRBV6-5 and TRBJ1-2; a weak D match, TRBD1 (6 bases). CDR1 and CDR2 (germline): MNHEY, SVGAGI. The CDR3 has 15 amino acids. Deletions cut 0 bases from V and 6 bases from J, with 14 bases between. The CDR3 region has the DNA TGTGCCAGCAGTTACTCGTTGGGGCAGGGGAATGGCTACACCTTC. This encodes CASSYSLGQGNGYTF.

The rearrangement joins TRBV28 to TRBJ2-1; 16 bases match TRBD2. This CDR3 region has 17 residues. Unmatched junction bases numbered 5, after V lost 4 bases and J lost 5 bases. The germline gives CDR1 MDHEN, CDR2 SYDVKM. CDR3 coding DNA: TGTGCCAGCAGTTCTCCGGGACTAGCGGGAGGGAACAATGAGCAGTTCTTC. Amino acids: CASSSPGLAGGNNEQFF.

This CDR3 reads CATWTSGRYEQYF. The CDR3 DNA follows: TGTGCCACCTGGACTAGCGGGAGGTACGAGCAGTACTTC. V gene TRBV28 combines with J gene TRBJ2-7, with TRBD2 matching over 14 bases. This CDR3 spans 13 amino acids. Trimming at V came to 10 bases and at J to 4 bases, leaving 3 bases not matched to a gene. The germline gives CDR1 MDHEN, CDR2 SYDVKM.

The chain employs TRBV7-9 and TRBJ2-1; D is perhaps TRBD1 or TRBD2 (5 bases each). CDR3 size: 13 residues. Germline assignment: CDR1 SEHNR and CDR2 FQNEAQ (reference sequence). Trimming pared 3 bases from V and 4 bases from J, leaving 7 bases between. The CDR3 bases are TGTGCCAGCAGCTTTTGGGGGTACAATGAGCAGTTCTTC. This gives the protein CASSFWGYNEQFF.

The CDR3 is CASSEDGLAGVNEQFF. CDR3 DNA sequence: TGTGCCAGCAGCGAAGACGGACTAGCGGGAGTCAATGAGCAGTTCTTC. The rearrangement uses TRBV11-3 and TRBJ2-1; 13 bases map to TRBD2. J lost 6 bases, V lost 5 bases, and 7 bases had no gene match. The CDR3 runs 16 residues. Germline CDR1 is SGHNT and CDR2 is YENEEA.

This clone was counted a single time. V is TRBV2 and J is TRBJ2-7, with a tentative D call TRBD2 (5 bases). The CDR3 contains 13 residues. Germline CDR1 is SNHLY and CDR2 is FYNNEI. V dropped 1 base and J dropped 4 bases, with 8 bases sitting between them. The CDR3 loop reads CASSEGLAYEQYF. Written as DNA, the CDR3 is TGTGCCAGCAGTGAAGGGCTAGCTTACGAGCAGTACTTC. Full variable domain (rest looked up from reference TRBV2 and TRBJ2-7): EPEVTQTPSHQVTQMGQEVILRCVPISNHLYFYWYRQILGQKVEFLVSFYNNEISEKSEIFDDQFSVERPDGSNFTLKIRSTKLEDSAMYFCASSEGLAYEQYFGPGTRLTVT.

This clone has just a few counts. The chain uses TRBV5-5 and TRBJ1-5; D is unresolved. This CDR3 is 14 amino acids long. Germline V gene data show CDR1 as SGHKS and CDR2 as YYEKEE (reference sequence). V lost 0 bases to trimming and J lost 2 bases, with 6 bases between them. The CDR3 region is CASSLEAGNQPQHF. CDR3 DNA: TGTGCCAGCAGCTTGGAGGCAGGCAATCAGCCCCAGCATTTT.

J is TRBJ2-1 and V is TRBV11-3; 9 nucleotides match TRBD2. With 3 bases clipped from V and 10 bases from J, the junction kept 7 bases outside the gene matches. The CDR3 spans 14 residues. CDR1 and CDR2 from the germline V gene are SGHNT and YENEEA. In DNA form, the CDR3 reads TGTGCCAGCAGCTTTGGGCTAGCGGGGTCGGAGCAGTTCTTC. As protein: CASSFGLAGSEQFF.

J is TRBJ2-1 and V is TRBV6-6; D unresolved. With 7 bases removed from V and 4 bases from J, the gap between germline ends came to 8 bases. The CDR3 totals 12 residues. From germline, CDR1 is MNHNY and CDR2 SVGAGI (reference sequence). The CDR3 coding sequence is TGTGCCAGCACCCTCGCGTACAATGAGCAGTTCTTC. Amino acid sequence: CASTLAYNEQFF.

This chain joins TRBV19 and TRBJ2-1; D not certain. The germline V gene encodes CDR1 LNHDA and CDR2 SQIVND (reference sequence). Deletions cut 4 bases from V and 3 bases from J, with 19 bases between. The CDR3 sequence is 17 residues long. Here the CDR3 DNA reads TGTGCCAGTAGTACAGGACCTCCGGGCCGGGTCTACAATGAGCAGTTCTTC. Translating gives CASSTGPPGRVYNEQFF.

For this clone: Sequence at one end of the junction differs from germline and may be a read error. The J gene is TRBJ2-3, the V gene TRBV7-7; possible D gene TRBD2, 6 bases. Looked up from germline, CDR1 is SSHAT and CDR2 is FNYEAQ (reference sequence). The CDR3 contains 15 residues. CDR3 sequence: CASSLRTGGTDTQYF. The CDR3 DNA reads TGTGCTAGCAGCTTAAGGACGGGGGGCACAGATACGCAGTATTTT.